This T cell receptor beta chain derives from a study of CD8 T cells in Susac syndrome. The authors reverse transcribed roughly 0.5 to 1 ug RNA with random hexamers. MiXCR, applied by TCRdb to the immunoSEQ multiplex PCR reads, yields one record per CDR3 protein. Of roughly 140,000 distinct CDR3 sequences listed, over 85% are singletons. This receptor was identified in a human donor in good health. Sequencing was done on a sample of CD8+ T cells from PBMCs.

The CDR3, as DNA: TGTGCCAGCAGCCAAGTCAGGGCCTTCGAGCAGTACTTC. Its translation is CASSQVRAFEQYF. The chain is built from TRBV14 and TRBJ2-7; maybe TRBD1 (5 bases). This CDR3 is 13 amino acids long. V gave up 1 base and J gave up 6 bases, with 10 bases separating them. The germline V gene encodes CDR1 SGHDN and CDR2 FVKESK.